This paragraph reports one TCR beta chain. This receptor's antigen is unknown. Per-nucleotide qualities are absent, and no much larger clonotype sits a single base away. The donors were healthy, HIV-negative adults who had no recently reported acute infections or vaccinations. All donors were Caucasian adults living in Nashville, Tennessee, USA. CD4+ T cells were enriched by magnetic negative selection; naive cells were then positively selected on CD45RA, and the negative fraction formed the memory subset. Blood was collected by leukapheresis, and PBMCs were isolated by Ficoll-Histopaque density gradient centrifugation and then cryopreserved in liquid nitrogen vapor phase. Purity and quantity of every magnetically sorted T cell population were checked by analytical flow cytometry. Genomic DNA was isolated from each sorted fraction and quantified by UV absorbance on a Nanodrop 2000c. Using the deep immunoSEQ assay, TCR CDR3 regions were amplified from genomic DNA by multiplex PCR. Extracted genomic DNA from each cell subset was spread evenly across all wells of several immunoSEQ 96-well plates, with each plate serving as a replicate. For sorted subsets, 150 to 250 ng of genomic DNA, equivalent to roughly 33,000 T cell genomes, went into each replicate PCR. Purified libraries were measured with a Qubit 3.0 fluorometer, size-checked on a Bioanalyzer 2100, and measured again with the KAPA Library Quantification kit. Every immunoSEQ 96-well plate was sequenced on a separate single-read 150-cycle Illumina NextSeq 550 flow cell. The authors' analysis ran thus. Because only junctional sequences without quality scores were contained in the immunoSEQ output, filtering matching that applied to full-length reads could not be performed. Sequences were annotated with PyIR, a Python wrapper for IgBLAST v1.9, using IMGT germline references to assign V/J genes and CDR3. Reads were removed for weak V/J assignments (E-value above 1e-6), missing CDR3, stop codons, out-of-frame junctions, or ambiguous translated residues. V3J clonotypes were defined as sequences sharing the same inferred V gene, J gene, and CDR3 amino acid sequence. Percentage overlap between repertoires was calculated by dividing the number of shared unique clonotypes by the size of the smaller repertoire. Repertoire richness was assessed with RTK rarefaction, the Chao1 estimator, and Recon v2.1 estimates of unobserved clonotypes. OLGA was used to compute generation probabilities for all TCRbeta clonotypes that the gDNA method yielded from a handful of donors. The table comes from immuneACCESS by way of TCRdb, which keeps in-frame sequences with V and J called. Part of the clones is missing from these tables; in studies checked, under half for an unresolved V gene and the rest for unknown reasons. The V and J calls and clone size come from that table; D and trimming were worked out from the DNA. Recorded for this sample are nearly 1 million clones; approximately 80% of them occurred a single time. The ten biggest clones cover over 1.3% of the sample.

The data originate from a study of shared clonotypes between healthy human individuals (dated by TCRdb to the early 2020s). About the study as a whole: A few men and a couple of women, aged 18 to 49 years, made up the cohort. For each donor, CD4 naive and CD4 memory were each run on three plates, CD8 naive on two plates, and CD8 memory on one plate. Blood TCR repertoires of five healthy adults were deeply sequenced to estimate repertoire size and the extent of clonotype sharing between individuals. To increase sequencing depth and limit assay-specific biases, different laboratories used diverse techniques to prepare libraries and sequence TCR repertoires. Each donor's leukapheresis produced roughly between roughly 0.85 and 10 billion PBMCs. Here is what the overall study found, with its caveats: Pairwise subsampling indicated that sequencing depth was expected to affect the degree of clonotype sharing among donors. Estimated clonotype richness was generally larger for naive than for memory subsets. Roughly 5.2% of naive CD4, approximately 3.7% of naive CD8, 2% to 2.5% of memory CD4, and about 0.4% of memory CD8 clonotypes were shared across a few donors. The genetic and exposure-history diversity represented was limited by the small number of donors. Sampling was limited to blood, and TCR repertoires in tissue likely differ from TCR repertoires in blood. Even with the large sequencing depth, rarefaction of the sorted-subset datasets indicated that sequencing was incomplete. Compared with non-shared clonotypes, clonotypes shared by all four sorted-subset donors had higher generation probabilities.

Germline trimming amounts to 6 bases on V and 5 bases on J, with 6 as the count of junction bases outside the gene matches. From the cysteine through the phenylalanine, the CDR3 covers 14 amino acids. Of all the DNA, just the CDR3 is kept, 42 bases in frame from base 1. The germline V gene provides CDR1 ENHRY and CDR2 SYGVKD. The sequence came from a man in his late teens or twenties in good health. The sample comprised memory CD4+ T cells sorted from blood. In the paper's terms, the cell subset or site label means: CD45RA-negative fraction. In this chain, TRBV10-3 is recombined with TRBJ2-3; TRBD1 lines up with 9 middle nucleotides. The bases are TGTGCCATCAGGCCGGACAGGGGATTAGATACGCAGTATTTT. It specifies CAIRPDRGLDTQYF.